This T cell receptor (beta chain) appears in the sequencing data of a study of blood T cell repertoires in COVID-19. As for the study in general: Researchers got acute and convalescent COVID-19 samples from the United States, Italy and Spain. The analysed material was cDNA or gDNA that came from T cells, B-cell-depleted T cells, or PBMCs.

The ends lost 8 bases at V and 5 bases at J; junction bases unmatched: 11. This CDR3 has 15 residues. The germline CDR1 and CDR2 sequences are MNHNY and SVGAGI (reference sequence). Original data processing: By means of reference gene primer amplification, nucleated cell counts were estimated. Sequencing used immunoSEQ multiplex PCR; TCRdb keeps in-frame clones, though not all of them. V, J and clone size reflect that table, while D and trimming were determined from the DNA. The sample carries 65,000 to 95,000 clones, 75% to 90% recorded once. Sequenced sample: peripheral blood. This rearrangement joins TRBV6-6 to TRBJ2-7; 11 nucleotides match TRBD2. This TCR derives from a woman in her 40s with active or convalescent COVID-19. The CDR3 loop is CASRLQPSGRHEQYF. DNA of the CDR3: TGTGCCAGCCGACTACAACCTAGCGGGAGGCACGAGCAGTACTTC.